This passage covers 29 T cell receptor beta chains from one sample sequenced in a study of blood T cell repertoires in COVID-19. TCRdb's table, derived via immunoSEQ multiplex PCR, lists solely in-frame clones and lacks some. The sample has 140,000 to 150,000 clones, more than 75% seen once. Source material: peripheral blood. The receptors originated from a human donor with acute or convalescent COVID-19. The donor label of this sample is uncertain.

The chain is built from TRBV3-1 (or the pseudogene TRBV3-2) and TRBJ2-3, with 7 positions matching TRBD2. The V and J ends lost 6 bases and 2 bases, in that order; junction bases with no gene match: 8. The CDR3 consists of 15 residues. Per germline, CDR1 LGHDT and CDR2 YNNKEL (reference sequence). In nucleotides, the CDR3 is TGTGCCAGCAGTACGTGGCGGGGGTCCACAGATACGCAGTATTTT. Amino acid sequence: CASSTWRGSTDTQYF.

This sequence joins TRBV5-1 and TRBJ2-3; D remains unclear. This CDR3 is built from 15 residues. Germline CDR1 and CDR2: SGHRS and YFSETQ. Trimming shortened V by 0 bases and J by 0 bases, and 8 bases separated the two germline ends. This CDR3 reads CASSLEQISTDTQYF. The DNA of the CDR3 is TGCGCCAGCAGCTTGGAACAGATAAGCACAGATACGCAGTATTTT.

The chain recombines TRBV24-1 with TRBJ2-1, with 14 bases that match TRBD2. This CDR3 is built from 14 residues. Per the germline V gene, CDR1 is KGHDR and CDR2 is SFDVKD. Unmatched junction bases numbered 3, after V lost 6 bases and J lost 9 bases. The CDR3 is CATSRTSGRSEQFF. CDR3 bases: TGTGCCACCAGTAGGACTAGCGGGAGGTCTGAGCAGTTCTTC.

This clone turned up a few times. The chain has TRBV28 and TRBJ2-7; D is possibly TRBD1 (6 bases). Per the germline V gene, CDR1 is MDHEN and CDR2 is SYDVKM. The V end was cut by 1 base, the J end by 3 bases, with 10 bases between. The CDR3 totals 14 residues. The CDR3, as DNA: TGTGCCAGCAGTTTATCGGGGACACACTACGAGCAGTACGTC. Its translation is CASSLSGTHYEQYV.

The V gene is TRBV18, the J gene TRBJ1-2; D unresolved. CDR3 length: 13 residues. The ends were cut back, 4 bases at V and 8 bases at J, with 14 bases in the middle. The germline gives CDR1 KGHSH, CDR2 LQKENI. CDR3 residues: CASSRDRSDGYTF. The CDR3 coding sequence is TGTGCCAGCTCACGCGACCGGAGTGACGGCTACACCTTC.

The chain carries TRBV7-2 and TRBJ2-3; possibly TRBD1 for D (5 bases). This CDR3 spans 12 amino acids. The V end was cut by 6 bases, the J end by 1 base, with 5 bases between. Per germline, CDR1 SGHTA and CDR2 FQGNSA. CDR3 sequence: CASRGRTDTQYF. The CDR3 DNA is TGTGCCAGCAGGGGGCGCACAGATACGCAGTATTTT.

This clone was found once. The rearrangement joins TRBV7-9 to TRBJ2-3; D call uncertain. The germline V gene has CDR1 SEHNR and CDR2 FQNEAQ (reference sequence). Trimming cost V 5 bases and J 0 bases, with 12 bases left between them. The length of the CDR3 is 15 residues. The CDR3 is CASSRLVSSTDTQYF. CDR3 DNA sequence: TGTGCCAGCAGCCGTCTAGTTTCTAGCACAGATACGCAGTATTTT.

The chain joins TRBV19 to TRBJ2-1, with 10 bases matching TRBD2. Germline values: CDR1 LNHDA, CDR2 SQIVND (reference sequence). Germline trimming cut 3 bases from V and 2 bases from J; bases unmatched to any gene: 4. The CDR3 length is 16 residues. CDR3 loop: CASSIQAGGAYNEQFF. The CDR3 region has the DNA TGTGCCAGTAGTATCCAAGCGGGAGGGGCCTACAATGAGCAGTTCTTC.

This clone was found once. This chain joins TRBV21-1 and TRBJ2-1; the table's D gene call, TRBD2, was not cross checked with the DNA. TRBV21-1 is shown as a pseudogene. The CDR3 is 14 amino acids. DNA of the CDR3: TGTGCCAGCAGCAAATTTGGACTGTACAATGAGCAGTTCTTC. Residues: CASSKFGLYNEQFF.

Note on this clone: The same CDR3 also results from other DNA sequences found in this sample. V gene TRBV5-1 combines with J gene TRBJ1-1; no clear D gene. Trimming took off 2 bases at V and 0 bases at J, with 5 bases between the two ends. The CDR3 spans 13 residues. The germline V gene has CDR1 SGHRS and CDR2 YFSETQ. Written as DNA, the CDR3 is TGCGCCAGCAGCTTAATCGTGAACACTGAAGCTTTCTTT. The encoded protein is CASSLIVNTEAFF.

The chain is built from TRBV7-9 and TRBJ2-7, with TRBD2 as a possible D gene (7 bases). The CDR3 runs 15 residues. CDR1 and CDR2 from the germline V gene are SEHNR and FQNEAQ (reference sequence). The V end was cut by 7 bases, the J end by 5 bases, with 21 bases between. The CDR3, as DNA: TGTGCCAGCACCACGGGGGGACAAAGAATCGACGAGCAGTACTTC. It codes for CASTTGGQRIDEQYF.

V usage is TRBV12-3 or TRBV12-4 and J usage is TRBJ1-1; D not certain. The CDR3 runs 13 residues. V lost 2 bases to trimming and J lost 3 bases, with 7 bases between them. CDR3 coding DNA: TGTGCCAGCAGTTTACAAGCCGACACTGAAGCTTTCTTT. It translates to CASSLQADTEAFF.

The chain employs TRBV7-9 and TRBJ2-1; 8 nucleotides align to TRBD1. V was pared by 6 bases and J by 3 bases, with 10 bases of the junction left unmatched. The CDR3 has 16 residues. From germline, CDR1 is SEHNR and CDR2 FQNEAQ (reference sequence). The CDR3 DNA follows: TGTGCCAGCAGTCCCGAGGGCAGGGGGCTCTACAATGAGCAGTTCTTC. Residues: CASSPEGRGLYNEQFF.

This clone was recorded only once. J is TRBJ2-4 and V is TRBV9; D possibly corresponds to TRBD2 (6 bases). Germline assignment: CDR1 SGDLS and CDR2 YYNGEE. This CDR3 region has 19 residues. V lost 3 bases and J 0 bases, leaving 22 bases between the germline ends. CDR3 in amino acids: CASSAGDSWVAIAKNIQYF. CDR3 DNA sequence: TGTGCCAGCAGCGCGGGGGACTCCTGGGTGGCGATAGCCAAAAACATTCAGTACTTC.

The J gene is TRBJ2-1, the V gene TRBV30, with TRBD2 matching 10 bases. Losses at the gene ends were 1 base for V and 6 bases for J; bases not matched to a gene: 6. The CDR3 extends over 15 amino acids. Germline CDR1 and CDR2: GTSNPN and SVGIG (reference sequence). As DNA, the CDR3 is TGTGCCTGGAGTGGCCAGCGGGGGGGCCGCAATGAGCAGTTCTTC. This codes for CAWSGQRGGRNEQFF. The full variable domain, rest sourced from reference TRBV30 and TRBJ2-1, is SQTIHQWPATLVQPVGSPLSLECTVEGTSNPNLYWYRQAAGRGLQLLFYSVGIGQISSEVPQNLSASRPQDRQFILSSKKLLLSDSGFYLCAWSGQRGGRNEQFFGPGTRLTVL.

The chain carries TRBV9 and TRBJ2-2; 10 nucleotides line up with TRBD1. The germline gives CDR1 SGDLS, CDR2 YYNGEE. Losses at the gene ends were 4 bases for V and 5 bases for J; bases not matched to a gene: 8. This CDR3 contains 16 residues. Written as DNA, the CDR3 is TGTGCCAGCAGCCGAGGTGGGACAGGGGTGACCGGGGAGCTGTTTTTT. It translates to CASSRGGTGVTGELFF.

The chain employs TRBV4-2 and TRBJ2-7; weak D call: TRBD2 (5 bases). Germline-derived CDR1 and CDR2 are LGHNA and YNFKEQ. The CDR3 is 15 amino acids. Trimming took off 1 base at V and 0 bases at J, with 10 bases between the two ends. The CDR3 is CASSQVVGDSYEQYV. DNA of the CDR3: TGTGCCAGCAGCCAAGTGGTGGGAGACTCCTACGAGCAGTACGTC.

The J gene is TRBJ1-5, the V gene TRBV6-5; D is undetermined. V was trimmed by 8 bases and J by 1 base, leaving 9 bases between them. Germline V lookup: CDR1 MNHEY, CDR2 SVGAGI. The CDR3 sequence is 13 residues long. The CDR3 DNA reads as TGTGCCAGCTCGGGAACGAGCAATCAGCCCCAGCATTTT. This encodes CASSGTSNQPQHF.

V usage is TRBV19 and J usage is TRBJ1-2, with D tentatively TRBD1 (5 bases). CDR3 length equals 15 residues. Germline CDR1 reads LNHDA; CDR2 reads SQIVND (reference sequence). Trimming pared 4 bases from V and 6 bases from J, leaving 18 bases between. For the CDR3, the DNA is TGTGCCAGTAGTACACCCAGCGGGACTCCTAATGGCTACACCTTC. Its translation is CASSTPSGTPNGYTF.

This rearrangement joins TRBV7-9 to TRBJ2-1, with 7 bases matching TRBD1. CDR3 length equals 12 residues. V shed 6 bases and J 6 bases; nucleotides not matched to a gene: 2. Looked up from germline, CDR1 is SEHNR and CDR2 is FQNEAQ (reference sequence). CDR3 protein: CASSWDSNEQFF. The CDR3 region has the DNA TGTGCCAGCAGTTGGGACAGCAATGAGCAGTTCTTC.

The V gene is TRBV21-1, the J gene TRBJ2-7; the table calls TRBD2, which could not be checked here. TRBV21-1 is given as a pseudogene. The CDR3 consists of 15 residues. CDR3 bases: TGTGCCAGCAGCGAGCTCGGGGATTTAGGACGCGAGCAGTACGTC. Its protein is CASSELGDLGREQYV.

CDR3 nucleotides: TGTGCCAGCAGCCCGGGGACACCGAACACTGAAGCTTTCTTT. The encoded protein is CASSPGTPNTEAFF. V gene TRBV14 combines with J gene TRBJ1-1; possibly TRBD1 for D (6 bases). CDR1 is SGHDN and CDR2 is FVKESK in the germline V gene. The CDR3 length is 14 residues. V was pared by 4 bases and J by 1 base, with 10 bases between.

This chain connects TRBV2 to TRBJ2-7; weak D call: TRBD2 (5 bases). Per germline, CDR1 SNHLY and CDR2 FYNNEI. The CDR3 is 13 residues long. The V and J ends lost 7 bases and 0 bases respectively, with 10 bases between them. The CDR3 DNA sequence: TGTGCCAGCACCCGGACTGACTCCTACGAGCAGTACTTC. The encoded protein is CASTRTDSYEQYF.

This clone was picked up a small number of times. The chain couples TRBV5-4 to TRBJ2-7; TRBD1 agrees at 8 bases. CDR3 size: 14 residues. V shed 4 bases, J shed 3 bases, and the junction held 6 bases outside the gene matches. The V gene's germline CDR1 is SGHNT and CDR2 YYREEE (reference sequence). DNA for the CDR3: TGTGCCAGCAGCCCCCGGGACAGGCTCTACGAGCAGTACTTC. Protein sequence: CASSPRDRLYEQYF. Combining the CDR3 with reference TRBV5-4 and TRBJ2-7 gives the whole variable domain ETGVTQSPTHLIKTRGQQVTLRCSSQSGHNTVSWYQQALGQGPQFIFQYYREEENGRGNFPPRFSGLQFPNYSSELNVNALELDDSALYLCASSPRDRLYEQYFGPGTRLTVT.

The V gene is TRBV27, the J gene TRBJ2-6; D may be TRBD1 (7 bases). This CDR3 has 16 amino acids. Germline-derived CDR1 and CDR2 are MNHEY and SMNVEV (reference sequence). V was clipped by 5 bases and J by 2 bases, with 13 bases between them. The CDR3 sequence is CASSLLRGAGANVLTF. The CDR3 region has the DNA TGTGCCAGCAGTCTTCTCAGGGGGGCTGGGGCCAACGTCCTGACTTTC. Supplemented by reference TRBV27 and TRBJ2-6, the full variable domain reads EAQVTQNPRYLITVTGKKLTVTCSQNMNHEYMSWYRQDPGLGLRQIYYSMNVEVTDKGDVPEGYKVSRKEKRNFPLILESPSPNQTSLYFCASSLLRGAGANVLTFGAGSRLTVL.

V gene TRBV11-2 combines with J gene TRBJ1-3; D possibly corresponds to TRBD1 (5 bases). The germline V and J ends were trimmed by 0 bases and 3 bases, with 12 bases remaining between them. CDR3 length equals 16 residues. In germline, CDR1 is SGHAT, CDR2 FQNNGV. The CDR3 DNA follows: TGTGCCAGCAGCTTAGATGTGGACACACTTGGAAACACCATATATTTT. Translated, it gives CASSLDVDTLGNTIYF. Filled out from reference TRBV11-2 and TRBJ1-3, the complete variable domain reads EAGVAQSPRYKIIEKRQSVAFWCNPISGHATLYWYQQILGQGPKLLIQFQNNGVVDDSQLPKDRFSAERLKGVDSTLKIQPAKLEDSAVYLCASSLDVDTLGNTIYFGEGSWLTVV.

Only a few counts were recorded for this clone. The chain carries TRBV4-2 and TRBJ1-3, with TRBD1 identical over 10 bases. The length of the CDR3 is 20 residues. V shed 0 bases and J 4 bases; nucleotides not matched to a gene: 15. Per germline, CDR1 LGHNA and CDR2 YNFKEQ. The CDR3 is CASSQEDLGQGGYTGNTIYF. The CDR3 nucleotides are TGTGCCAGCAGCCAAGAGGACCTCGGACAGGGGGGTTATACGGGAAACACCATATATTTT.

V and J are TRBV7-3 and TRBJ2-3; possible D gene TRBD2, 6 bases. Germline V gives CDR1 SGHTA, CDR2 FQGTGA. The CDR3 consists of 14 residues. V lost 3 bases and J lost 0, with 7 bases in between. The CDR3 region has the DNA TGTGCCAGCAGCTTTGGGGGGAGCACAGATACGCAGTATTTT. Translating it yields CASSFGGSTDTQYF. Full variable domain (missing parts from reference TRBV7-3 and TRBJ2-3): GAGVSQTPSNKVTEKGKYVELRCDPISGHTALYWYRQSLGQGPEFLIYFQGTGAADDSGLPNDRFFAVRPEGSVSTLKIQRTERGDSAVYLCASSFGGSTDTQYFGPGTRLTVL.

The chain joins TRBV5-4 to TRBJ2-3; 9 bases agree with TRBD2. Trimming cost V 4 bases and J 8 bases; bases outside gene matches: 11. The CDR3 has 15 amino acids. Germline loops: CDR1 SGHNT, CDR2 YYREEE (reference sequence). DNA of the CDR3: TGTGCCAGCAGCCTCAAGGGACTAGCACATGGTACGCAGTATTTT. Translating it yields CASSLKGLAHGTQYF.